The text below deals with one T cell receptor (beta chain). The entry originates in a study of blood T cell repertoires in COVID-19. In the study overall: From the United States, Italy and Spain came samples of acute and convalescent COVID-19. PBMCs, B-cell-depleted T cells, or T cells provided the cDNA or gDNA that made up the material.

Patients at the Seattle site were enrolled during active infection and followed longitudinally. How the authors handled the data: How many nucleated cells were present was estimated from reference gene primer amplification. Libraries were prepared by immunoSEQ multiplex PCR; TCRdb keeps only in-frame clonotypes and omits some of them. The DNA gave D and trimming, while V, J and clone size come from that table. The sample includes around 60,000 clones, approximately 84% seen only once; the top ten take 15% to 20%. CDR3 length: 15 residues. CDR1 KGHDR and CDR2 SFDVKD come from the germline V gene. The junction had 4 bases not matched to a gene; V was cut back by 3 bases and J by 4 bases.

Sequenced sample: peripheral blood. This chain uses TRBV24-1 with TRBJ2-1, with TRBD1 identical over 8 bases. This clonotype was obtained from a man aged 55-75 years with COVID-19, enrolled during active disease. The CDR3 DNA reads TGTGCCACCAGTGATGGACAGGGTTGGTACAATGAGCAGTTCTTC. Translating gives CATSDGQGWYNEQFF.